The clone carrying this T cell receptor beta chain was recorded only once. Antigen specificity is unknown. This entry belongs to a study of cytomegalovirus exposure and HLA in healthy donors. Whole-study results and caveats: Among CMV-associated TCR beta chains, most appeared HLA-restricted in a later analysis. Across donors, most TCRs were seen rarely, yet some public ones were widespread.

J gave up 10 bases and V 4 bases, and 12 bases lay outside the gene matches. CDR1 is MNHEY, CDR2 SMNVEV, per germline (reference sequence). CDR3 length: 17 amino acids. With 60 Vbeta and 13 Jbeta primers, the PCR was carried out. TCRdb keeps only in-frame clones here, not all; method: immunoSEQ multiplex PCR. The sample shows some 170,000 clones, roughly four fifths of them seen only once. Sample: PBMCs. This chain connects TRBV27 to TRBJ2-1; 14 positions match TRBD2. The source is a woman aged 40-49 years in good health and CMV-seronegative. The CDR3 DNA follows: TGTGCCAGCAGTTCCTGGACTAGCGGGAGGACACCGGGGGAGCAGTTCTTC. It is translated as CASSSWTSGRTPGEQFF.